What follows are 15 T cell receptor beta chains derived from one specimen sequenced in a study of human T cells and chemical hapten exposure. TCRdb reprocessed the RACE reads with MiXCR, giving one entry per CDR3 protein. Among around 99,000 distinct CDR3 sequences listed, around 12% were seen once. As to time point: patch test 1, 2 weeks after DPC sensitization. The treatment denotes: therapeutic diphenylcyclopropenone sensitization with weekly scalp DPC. The specimen comprised whole blood, sampled in connection with sensitization to the hapten diphenylcyclopropenone (DPC). Source of these receptors: a woman aged 40 to 50 with alopecia areata. Some clones in this sample may be carry-over from other donors' samples.

The V call is TRBV4-1, the J call TRBJ2-1; a possible D gene is TRBD2 (6 bases). V lost 1 base, J lost 2 bases, and 12 bases lay in between. CDR3 length: 16 residues. The V gene's germline CDR1 is MGHRA and CDR2 YSYEKL. CDR3 sequence: CASSQVPSATYNEQFF. The CDR3 DNA reads as TGCGCCAGCAGCCAAGTCCCTAGCGCCACCTACAATGAGCAGTTCTTC.

This clonotype has ten or more counts. V is TRBV29-1 and J is TRBJ2-1; 7 bases match TRBD2. Per germline, CDR1 SQVTM and CDR2 ANQGSEA. The CDR3 sequence is 15 residues long. Trimming cost V 7 bases and J 0 bases; bases outside gene matches: 9. The chain's CDR3 is CSAAPAGLSYNEQFF. The CDR3 DNA is TGCAGCGCCGCCCCAGCGGGACTCTCCTACAATGAGCAGTTCTTC.

This clonotype was found many times. The chain links TRBV28 to TRBJ2-7; D might be TRBD2 (5 bases). Trimming stripped 5 bases from V and 4 bases from J, with 9 bases between. The germline V gene has CDR1 MDHEN and CDR2 SYDVKM. This CDR3 comprises 12 residues. The CDR3 sequence is CASSEGVYEQYF. In nucleotides, the CDR3 is TGTGCCAGCAGTGAGGGTGTTTACGAGCAGTACTTC.

This chain links TRBV30 with TRBJ2-5; D gene ambiguous. CDR1 GTSNPN and CDR2 SVGIG come from the germline V gene (reference sequence). V shed 0 bases and J shed 1 base, with 6 bases lying between them. The CDR3 is 13 amino acids. The CDR3: CAWSVGPQETQYF. CDR3 nucleotides: TGTGCCTGGAGTGTGGGCCCCCAAGAGACCCAGTACTTC.

This clonotype was found a few times. The chain joins TRBV6-2 or TRBV6-3 to TRBJ2-2; D might be TRBD2 (6 bases). The CDR3 has 15 residues. V lost 2 bases to trimming and J lost 4 bases, with 11 bases between them. Germline values: CDR1 MNHEY, CDR2 SVGEGT. The CDR3 spells CASSYRAGSTGELFF. The CDR3 region has the DNA TGTGCCAGCAGTTACCGAGCGGGTTCCACCGGGGAGCTGTTTTTT.

This clonotype appeared many times. The genes are TRBV6-4 and TRBJ1-5; no clear D. Germline CDR1 reads MRHNA; CDR2 reads SNTAGT. V was trimmed by 4 bases and J by 1 base, leaving 11 bases between them. The CDR3 extends over 15 amino acids. The CDR3 is CASSAMGGSNQPQHF. CDR3 coding DNA: TGTGCCAGCAGTGCTATGGGCGGGAGCAATCAGCCCCAGCATTTT.

This clonotype was detected many times. The rearrangement joins TRBV10-3 to TRBJ2-7, with D hard to call. The germline gives CDR1 ENHRY, CDR2 SYGVKD. V gave up 3 bases and J gave up 3 bases, with 12 bases separating them. This CDR3 has 14 residues. CDR3 coding DNA: TGTGCCATCAGTGATCCTGCCCTCAACTACGAGCAGTACTTC. Its protein is CAISDPALNYEQYF.

J is TRBJ1-2 and V is TRBV2; no clear D gene. Trimming shortened V by 8 bases and J by 5 bases, and 6 bases separated the two germline ends. This CDR3 is 10 amino acids long. Germline V gene data show CDR1 as SNHLY and CDR2 as FYNNEI. The CDR3 loop reads CASAMYGYTF. The DNA for the CDR3 is TGTGCCAGCGCGATGTATGGCTACACCTTC.

This clonotype was detected only a few times. The chain joins TRBV29-1 to TRBJ1-1; D not certain. Trimming shortened V by 5 bases and J by 1 base, and 11 bases separated the two germline ends. Germline V gene data show CDR1 as SQVTM and CDR2 as ANQGSEA. This CDR3 region has 13 residues. In nucleotides, the CDR3 is TGCAGCGTTTCAAGGGTGCCGAACACTGAAGCTTTCTTT. Its protein product is CSVSRVPNTEAFF.

This chain links TRBV18 with TRBJ2-3; no clear D. Deletions cut 2 bases from V and 3 bases from J, with 6 bases between. The germline V gene encodes CDR1 KGHSH and CDR2 LQKENI. The CDR3 is 13 residues long. The CDR3 region has the DNA TGTGCCAGCTCACCATCTGATACAGATACGCAGTATTTT. This gives the protein CASSPSDTDTQYF. Full variable domain (outside the CDR3, taken from reference TRBV18 and TRBJ2-3): NAGVMQNPRHLVRRRGQEARLRCSPMKGHSHVYWYRQLPEEGLKFMVYLQKENIIDESGMPKERFSAEFPKEGPSILRIQQVVRGDSAAYFCASSPSDTDTQYFGPGTRLTVL.

The chain joins TRBV20-1 to TRBJ2-1; the match to TRBD2 covers 7 bases. V lost 2 bases and J lost 4; bases outside the gene matches: 8. This CDR3 spans 15 amino acids. Germline V gives CDR1 DFQATT, CDR2 SNEGSKA (reference sequence). In DNA form, the CDR3 reads TGCAGTGCTAGATCCGTCCGGGAGGATTACAATGAGCAGTTCTTC. It codes for CSARSVREDYNEQFF.

This clonotype has a count of ten or more. The V and J genes are TRBV7-3 and TRBJ2-3, with D hard to call. The CDR3 is 15 residues long. V lost 4 bases, J lost 4 bases, and 15 bases lay in between. Looked up from germline, CDR1 is SGHTA and CDR2 is FQGTGA. The CDR3 is CASSSLGSLSDTQYF. The CDR3 DNA reads as TGTGCCAGCAGCTCCCTGGGCAGCTTATCAGATACGCAGTATTTT.

This clonotype was picked up many times. V is TRBV27 and J is TRBJ1-6, with D tentatively TRBD1 (5 bases). Per the germline V gene, CDR1 is MNHEY and CDR2 is SMNVEV (reference sequence). CDR3 size: 13 residues. Trimming removed 8 bases at V and 5 bases at J, with 10 bases between. The CDR3 sequence: CASSGRHNSPLHF. The CDR3 DNA follows: TGTGCCAGCTCGGGACGGCATAATTCACCCCTCCACTTT.

This clonotype turned up a few times. V is TRBV20-1 and J is TRBJ1-4; D unclear. This CDR3 contains 12 residues. The V end lost 1 base, the J end lost 8 bases, and 8 bases lay between the germline ends. Germline V gives CDR1 DFQATT, CDR2 SNEGSKA (reference sequence). CDR3 protein: CSARATYEKLFF. The CDR3 DNA reads as TGCAGTGCTAGAGCCACTTACGAAAAACTGTTTTTT.

The chain has TRBV29-1 and TRBJ1-1, with unresolved D. Germline CDR1 reads SQVTM; CDR2 reads ANQGSEA. This CDR3 has 14 amino acids. V shed 1 base and J shed 8 bases, with 17 bases lying between them. CDR3 nucleotide sequence: TGCAGCGTTGAAGGCCTCCTTACCCATGGCGAAGCTTTCTTT. Its protein is CSVEGLLTHGEAFF.